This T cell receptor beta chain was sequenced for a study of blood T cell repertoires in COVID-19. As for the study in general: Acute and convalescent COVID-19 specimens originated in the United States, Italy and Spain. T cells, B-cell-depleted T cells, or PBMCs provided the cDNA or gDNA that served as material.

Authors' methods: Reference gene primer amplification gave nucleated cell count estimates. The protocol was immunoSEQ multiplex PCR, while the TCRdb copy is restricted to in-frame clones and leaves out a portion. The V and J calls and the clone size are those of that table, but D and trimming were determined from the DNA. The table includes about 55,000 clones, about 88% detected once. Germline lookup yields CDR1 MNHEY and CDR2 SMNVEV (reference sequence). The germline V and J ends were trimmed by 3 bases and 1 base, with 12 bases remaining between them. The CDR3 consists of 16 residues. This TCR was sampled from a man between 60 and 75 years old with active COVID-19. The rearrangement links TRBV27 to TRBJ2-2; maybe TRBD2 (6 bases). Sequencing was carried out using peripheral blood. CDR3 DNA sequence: TGTGCCAGCAGTTTCCGGGGGAGAGTGAACACCGGGGAGCTGTTTTTT. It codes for CASSFRGRVNTGELFF.